Below, one T cell receptor (beta chain) is given with its context. V lost 7 bases and J lost 3, with 10 bases in between. The CDR3 is 13 amino acids. CDR1 is ENHRY, CDR2 SYGVKD, per germline. This record comes from a study of shared clonotypes between healthy human individuals. Each subset's genomic DNA was shared equally among a number of immunoSEQ plates. Authors' methods: ImmunoSEQ junction-only sequences lacked quality scores, so their filtering differed. This table comes from immunoSEQ multiplex PCR, and its TCRdb copy is limited to in-frame clones, with some not included. V, J and clone size derive from that table, while D and trimming were established from the DNA sequence. The data show roughly 500,000 clones, 60% to 85% seen once. Donors comprised healthy HIV-negative adults lacking recent acute infections or vaccinations.

The sample was PBMCs. This receptor was identified in a middle-aged woman in good health. Some clones in this sample may be carry-over from other donors' samples. This chain uses TRBV10-3 with TRBJ1-5, with D perhaps matching TRBD1 (6 bases). This CDR3 reads CAITRDINQPQHF. The CDR3 bases are TGTGCCATCACCCGGGACATCAATCAGCCCCAGCATTTT.